The clone carrying this T cell receptor beta chain was seen ten or more times. The read terminates 3 residues ahead of where the CDR3 ends, so the germline J gene completes it. The data originate from a study of T cell clonality in common variable immunodeficiency. CDR1 is GTSNPN and CDR2 is SVGIG in the germline V gene (reference sequence). The CDR3 consists of 18 residues. J lost 1 base, V lost 4 bases, and 14 bases had no gene match. Produced via immunoSEQ multiplex PCR; TCRdb's table is partial and in-frame only. The sample lists about 40,000 clones, none appearing once, the ten largest making up roughly 2.1%.

V gene TRBV30 combines with J gene TRBJ1-5, with 9 nucleotides matching TRBD1. The sequenced sample was peripheral blood mononuclear cells. The origin of this receptor is a person aged 18-69 years in good health. The part of the CDR3 DNA that was read is TGTGCCTGGACCCAAAGCCGCTTGGGACAGGGAAGCAATCAGCCC. Residues: CAWTQSRLGQGSNQP. The full CDR3 protein is CAWTQSRLGQGSNQPQHF. The variable domain in full, completed from reference TRBV30 and TRBJ1-5, reads SQTIHQWPATLVQPVGSPLSLECTVEGTSNPNLYWYRQAAGRGLQLLFYSVGIGQISSEVPQNLSASRPQDRQFILSSKKLLLSDSGFYLCAWTQSRLGQGSNQPQHFGDGTRLSIL.